The 31 T cell receptor beta chains below were found in one sample sequenced in a study of cytomegalovirus exposure and HLA in healthy donors. Primers for the PCR totalled 60 Vbeta and 13 Jbeta. The method was immunoSEQ multiplex PCR; TCRdb's version includes in-frame clones alone and lacks a portion of them. The repertoire holds 100,000 or so clones, with around 80% as singletons. Source material: PBMCs. The receptors stem from a man aged 25 to 45 in good health and CMV-seronegative.

The chain joins TRBV19 to TRBJ1-1; D possibly corresponds to TRBD1 (6 bases). CDR1 is LNHDA and CDR2 is SQIVND in the germline V gene (reference sequence). The CDR3 sequence is 13 residues long. Trimming shortened V by 6 bases and J by 4 bases, and 12 bases separated the two germline ends. CDR3 coding DNA: TGTGCCAGTAGCACTCAGGGGAGCACTGAAGCTTTCTTT. Its protein is CASSTQGSTEAFF.

This clone appeared a few times. V is TRBV2 and J is TRBJ1-5; no clear D gene. The V gene lost 5 bases and the J gene lost 3 bases, with 2 bases spanning the gap. Germline CDR1 and CDR2: SNHLY and FYNNEI. CDR3 length: 11 residues. CDR3 sequence reads: CASSYNQPQHF. As DNA, the CDR3 is TGTGCCAGCAGTTACAATCAGCCCCAGCATTTT.

The chain combines TRBV15 with TRBJ2-7, with D tentatively TRBD2 (6 bases). The CDR3 has 15 amino acids. V was trimmed by 3 bases and J by 5 bases, leaving 17 bases between them. Per germline, CDR1 LNHNV and CDR2 YYDKDF (reference sequence). The CDR3 loop reads CATSRDPGEGNEQYF. Here the CDR3 DNA reads TGTGCCACCAGCAGGGACCCGGGAGAGGGCAACGAGCAGTACTTC.

The chain recombines TRBV5-4 with TRBJ1-4, with 9 bases aligning to TRBD1. This CDR3 is 15 amino acids long. The germline gives CDR1 SGHNT, CDR2 YYREEE (reference sequence). With 4 bases clipped from V and 4 bases from J, the junction kept 5 bases outside the gene matches. DNA of the CDR3: TGTGCCAGCAGCAACGGACAGGGGAATAATGAAAAACTGTTTTTT. Translation: CASSNGQGNNEKLFF.

This clone was counted between two and nine times. The chain joins TRBV5-1 to TRBJ2-7; 9 bases fit TRBD1. This CDR3 has 13 residues. The germline gives CDR1 SGHRS, CDR2 YFSETQ. V shed 5 bases and J 6 bases; nucleotides not matched to a gene: 6. The CDR3 spells CASRWDRAGEQYF. The CDR3 DNA reads TGCGCCAGCAGATGGGACAGGGCGGGCGAGCAGTACTTC.

This chain uses TRBV7-8 with TRBJ1-3; D unclear. CDR1 is SGHVS and CDR2 is FQNEAQ in the germline V gene. V was clipped by 5 bases and J by 0 bases, with 11 bases between them. The CDR3 is made up of 15 amino acids. CDR3 residues: CASSISRNSGNTIYF. In nucleotides, the CDR3 is TGTGCCAGCAGCATAAGCAGGAACTCTGGAAACACCATATATTTT.

Turning to this clone: The same CDR3 arises from other DNA sequences in this sample as well. The rearrangement joins TRBV4-2 to TRBJ2-3; TRBD2 aligns across 9 bases. Trimming cost V 3 bases and J 0 bases; bases outside gene matches: 10. This CDR3 region has 18 residues. Per the germline V gene, CDR1 is LGHNA and CDR2 is YNFKEQ. As DNA, the CDR3 is TGTGCCAGCAGCCAGGGAGCGGGGGGCTCCCTCAGCACAGATACGCAGTATTTT. This translates into CASSQGAGGSLSTDTQYF.

This chain joins TRBV9 and TRBJ1-2; 9 bases are a match to TRBD1. J was trimmed by 8 bases and V by 2 bases; bases with no gene match: 13. Germline V lookup: CDR1 SGDLS, CDR2 YYNGEE. The CDR3 is 16 amino acids. CDR3 residues: CASSVEPDRGQAGYTF. In DNA form, the CDR3 reads TGTGCCAGCAGCGTCGAACCGGACAGGGGCCAGGCGGGCTACACCTTC.

The V call is TRBV19, the J call TRBJ1-1; 8 nucleotides match TRBD1. Germline values: CDR1 LNHDA, CDR2 SQIVND (reference sequence). This CDR3 contains 16 residues. The junction had 14 bases not matched to a gene; V was cut back by 7 bases and J by 4 bases. The CDR3 nucleotides are TGTGCCAGTATTCAGACCGGGACAGGCGGGGCCACTGAAGCTTTCTTT. Its protein product is CASIQTGTGGATEAFF.

The chain recombines TRBV7-9 with TRBJ2-6; D unresolved. From germline, CDR1 is SEHNR and CDR2 FQNEAQ (reference sequence). The CDR3 is 15 residues long. V was shortened by 4 bases and J by 2 bases, with 9 bases between the two germline ends. For the CDR3, the DNA is TGTGCCAGCAGCTCGGTAGAGGCTGGGGCCAACGTCCTGACTTTC. Protein: CASSSVEAGANVLTF.

The V call is TRBV14, the J call TRBJ1-2, with 11 bases identical to TRBD1. The CDR3 sequence is 16 residues long. CDR1 and CDR2 from the germline V gene are SGHDN and FVKESK. Unmatched junction bases numbered 8, after V lost 4 bases and J lost 4 bases. CDR3 nucleotides: TGTGCCAGCAGCCTCGCCGGGACAGGGGGAAGCTATGGCTACACCTTC. Translated: CASSLAGTGGSYGYTF.

This clone was observed a few times. V is TRBV6-5 and J is TRBJ2-7; possible D gene TRBD2, 5 bases. The germline V gene has CDR1 MNHEY and CDR2 SVGAGI. V lost 4 bases and J lost 4, with 20 bases in between. This CDR3 has 16 residues. Here the CDR3 reads CASSSPYSPTGYEQYF. The CDR3 nucleotides read TGTGCCAGCAGTTCACCATATTCGCCGACGGGATACGAGCAGTACTTC.

V usage is TRBV6-1 and J usage is TRBJ1-2; maybe TRBD1 (5 bases). The CDR3 has 15 residues. CDR1 MNHNS and CDR2 SASEGT come from the germline V gene. V was cut by 2 bases and J by 4 bases, with 14 bases left in between. In DNA form, the CDR3 reads TGTGCCAGCAGTGAACGGGGGGGTAGAGGCTATGGCTACACCTTC. As protein: CASSERGGRGYGYTF.

The CDR3 DNA follows: TGTGCCAGCACCCCTTTTCTATCGCCCACCGGGGAGCTGTTTTTT. Protein: CASTPFLSPTGELFF. The V call is TRBV27, the J call TRBJ2-2; D unclear. Germline V lookup: CDR1 MNHEY, CDR2 SMNVEV (reference sequence). The CDR3 extends over 15 amino acids. Trimming took off 7 bases at V and 4 bases at J, with 16 bases between the two ends.

This chain connects TRBV6-5 to TRBJ2-7; D perhaps matches TRBD2 (6 bases). Germline assignment: CDR1 MNHEY and CDR2 SVGAGI. CDR3 size: 13 residues. Trimming pared 6 bases from V and 1 base from J, leaving 10 bases between. Here the CDR3 reads CASRRDASYEQYF. The CDR3 region has the DNA TGTGCCAGCAGGCGGGACGCATCCTACGAGCAGTACTTC.

This clone was counted between two and nine times. This chain connects TRBV5-8 to TRBJ1-5, with 8 positions matching TRBD1. Germline CDR1 and CDR2: SGHTS and YDEGEE. The CDR3 loop spans 16 amino acids. V lost 5 bases, J lost 4 bases, and 11 bases stayed unmatched. In DNA, the CDR3 is TGTGCCAGCAGTCGGGTCGTTGGACAGGGTAATCAGCCCCAGCATTTT. This codes for CASSRVVGQGNQPQHF.

The rearrangement uses TRBV5-1 and TRBJ2-5; 7 positions agree with TRBD1. The tail of the sequence fits TRBJ2-7 better, so the J call may be wrong. CDR1 is SGHRS and CDR2 is YFSETQ in the germline V gene. The length of the CDR3 is 14 residues. The CDR3 loop is CASSAGTASYEQYF. The CDR3 nucleotides read TGCGCCAGCAGCGCCGGGACAGCCTCCTACGAGCAGTACTTC.

This sequence joins TRBV28 and TRBJ1-1; D is possibly TRBD1 (5 bases). The ends were cut back, 2 bases at V and 1 base at J, with 11 bases in the middle. The CDR3 consists of 15 residues. Germline CDR1 MDHEN, CDR2 SYDVKM. CDR3 DNA: TGTGCCAGCAGTTTACCAGCCACAGGGAACACTGAAGCTTTCTTT. Translating gives CASSLPATGNTEAFF.

The chain combines TRBV2 with TRBJ2-1; D gene unclear. This CDR3 has 13 residues. Germline assignment: CDR1 SNHLY and CDR2 FYNNEI. Trimming took 7 bases from V and 7 from J, leaving 14 bases between them. The CDR3 here is CASTIQLRNEQFF. In DNA, the CDR3 is TGTGCCAGCACCATACAGCTCAGGAATGAGCAGTTCTTC. The full variable domain, with the rest looked up from reference TRBV2 and TRBJ2-1, is EPEVTQTPSHQVTQMGQEVILRCVPISNHLYFYWYRQILGQKVEFLVSFYNNEISEKSEIFDDQFSVERPDGSNFTLKIRSTKLEDSAMYFCASTIQLRNEQFFGPGTRLTVL.

The gene calls are TRBV7-2 and TRBJ1-5; 9 bases are shared with TRBD1. The length of the CDR3 is 15 residues. Trimming cost V 5 bases and J 5 bases; bases outside gene matches: 7. The V gene's germline CDR1 is SGHTA and CDR2 FQGNSA. The CDR3 region is CASSLGQGTYQPQHF. CDR3 sequence (DNA): TGTGCCAGCAGCCTCGGACAGGGGACTTATCAGCCCCAGCATTTT. The variable domain in full, with the rest retrieved from reference TRBV7-2 and TRBJ1-5, is GAGVSQSPSNKVTEKGKDVELRCDPISGHTALYWYRQSLGQGLEFLIYFQGNSAPDKSGLPSDRFSAERTGGSVSTLTIQRTQQEDSAVYLCASSLGQGTYQPQHFGDGTRLSIL.

The count of this clone is one. The CDR3 sequence: CASSPRGSSGNTIYF. Written as DNA, the CDR3 is TGTGCCAGCAGCCCCCGAGGGAGCTCTGGAAACACCATATATTTT. The rearrangement joins TRBV6-6 to TRBJ1-3; the D is unclear. V lost 6 bases and J 0 bases, leaving 12 bases between the germline ends. Germline CDR1 MNHNY, CDR2 SVGAGI (reference sequence). The CDR3 has 15 residues.

This clone was detected only once. This chain uses TRBV13 with TRBJ1-2; TRBD1 matches at 10 bases. The ends lost 5 bases at V and 8 bases at J; junction bases unmatched: 8. CDR1 and CDR2 from the germline V gene are PRHDT and FYEKMQ (reference sequence). This CDR3 spans 14 amino acids. DNA of the CDR3: TGTGCCAGCAGCCAAGGACAGGGGGTGGAGGGCTACACCTTC. The encoded protein is CASSQGQGVEGYTF.

A few counts support this clone. The chain recombines TRBV11-3 with TRBJ2-1; 9 bases are a match to TRBD2. The J segment lost 5 bases and the V segment lost 5 bases, leaving 7 bases of the junction unmatched. Germline CDR1 and CDR2: SGHNT and YENEEA. This CDR3 spans 15 amino acids. CDR3 coding DNA: TGTGCCAGCAGCAGTCTAGCGGGACCCAACAATGAGCAGTTCTTC. Translation gives CASSSLAGPNNEQFF. The full variable domain, in which reference TRBV11-3 and TRBJ2-1 provide the parts outside the CDR3, is EAGVVQSPRYKIIEKKQPVAFWCNPISGHNTLYWYLQNLGQGPELLIRYENEEAVDDSQLPKDRFSAERLKGVDSTLKIQPAELGDSAVYLCASSSLAGPNNEQFFGPGTRLTVL.

V usage is TRBV9 and J usage is TRBJ2-1, with 7 bases lining up with TRBD1. V shed 2 bases, J shed 6 bases, and the junction held 11 bases outside the gene matches. Germline-derived CDR1 and CDR2 are SGDLS and YYNGEE. The CDR3 is made up of 16 amino acids. Here the CDR3 reads CASSVSGHRGINEQFF. CDR3 DNA: TGTGCCAGCAGCGTGAGTGGGCACAGGGGCATCAATGAGCAGTTCTTC.

This rearrangement joins TRBV4-2 to TRBJ2-5, with 10 bases identical to TRBD2. The CDR3 contains 16 residues. Germline trimming cut 0 bases from V and 7 bases from J; bases unmatched to any gene: 8. Germline lookup yields CDR1 LGHNA and CDR2 YNFKEQ. CDR3 nucleotide sequence: TGTGCCAGCAGCCAAGAGCCTAGCGGGAGCGGTACGACCCAGTACTTC. This encodes CASSQEPSGSGTTQYF.

This clone was counted once. The chain couples TRBV9 to TRBJ2-1, with 12 bases identical to TRBD1. CDR1 and CDR2 from the germline V gene are SGDLS and YYNGEE. The J segment lost 8 bases and the V segment lost 0 bases, leaving 3 bases of the junction unmatched. This CDR3 region has 15 residues. CDR3 protein: CASSVEGQGADEQFF. In DNA, the CDR3 is TGTGCCAGCAGCGTAGAGGGACAGGGGGCTGATGAGCAGTTCTTC.

The genes are TRBV6-6 and TRBJ2-3, with 9 bases aligning to TRBD2. V dropped 8 bases and J dropped 0; count of bases not matched to a gene: 3. The CDR3 length is 14 residues. Germline loops: CDR1 MNHNY, CDR2 SVGAGI (reference sequence). The chain's CDR3 is CASVAGVSTDTQYF. Here the CDR3 DNA reads TGTGCCAGCGTAGCGGGAGTTAGCACAGATACGCAGTATTTT.

The J gene is TRBJ1-2, the V gene TRBV28; unclear D gene. The CDR3 runs 14 residues. Trimming shortened V by 4 bases and J by 0 bases, and 9 bases separated the two germline ends. Germline CDR1 and CDR2: MDHEN and SYDVKM. As DNA, the CDR3 is TGTGCCAGCAGTTCGCTAGCTGCTAACTATGGCTACACCTTC. Its protein is CASSSLAANYGYTF.

This clone has a single count. This chain joins TRBV30 and TRBJ1-3, with TRBD1 matching 10 bases. The germline CDR1 and CDR2 sequences are GTSNPN and SVGIG (reference sequence). The J segment lost 4 bases and the V segment lost 5 bases, leaving 8 bases of the junction unmatched. CDR3 size: 15 residues. The CDR3 reads CAWDPGTGAGNTIYF. The CDR3 DNA reads TGTGCCTGGGATCCCGGGACAGGGGCGGGAAACACCATATATTTT. Based on the CDR3 plus reference TRBV30 and TRBJ1-3, the full variable domain is SQTIHQWPATLVQPVGSPLSLECTVEGTSNPNLYWYRQAAGRGLQLLFYSVGIGQISSEVPQNLSASRPQDRQFILSSKKLLLSDSGFYLCAWDPGTGAGNTIYFGEGSWLTVV.

The V and J genes are TRBV27 and TRBJ2-3; D uncertain. Germline V CDR1 and CDR2: MNHEY, SMNVEV (reference sequence). Trimming left V 7 bases short and J 2 bases short, with 10 bases between. This CDR3 spans 13 amino acids. Written as DNA, the CDR3 is TGTGCCAGCACCGACTTCCTCACAGATACGCAGTATTTT. It codes for CASTDFLTDTQYF.

The chain links TRBV5-1 to TRBJ2-7, with 8 positions matching TRBD2. V was pared by 4 bases and J by 3 bases, with 9 bases of the junction left unmatched. The germline V gene encodes CDR1 SGHRS and CDR2 YFSETQ. This CDR3 has 15 residues. The CDR3 bases are TGCGCCAGCAGCCCCTCGGGGGGGGCTAGCTACGAGCAGTACTTC. It is translated as CASSPSGGASYEQYF.